The rows below give T cell receptor beta chains drawn from one sample of a study of blood T cell repertoires in COVID-19. Clones were sequenced by immunoSEQ multiplex PCR, and TCRdb holds only the in-frame ones, with some missing. The sample gives 200,000 to 300,000 clones, around 88% of which show up once; under 2.5% is in the top ten. The sequenced sample was peripheral blood. These receptors came from a man aged 25 to 40 with active or convalescent COVID-19. Each CDR3 is given with its conserved first and last residue. The D gene is left open where the match is weak. Some rows mark clone size as missing; the rest say once, few, many or name a class of expanded clone.

j_call: TRBJ2-3
d_call: NA
v_call: TRBV5-6
clone_size: NA
cdr3_aa: CASSFADTQYF
cdr3_nt: TGTGCCAGCAGCTTCGCAGATACGCAGTATTTT

j_call: TRBJ1-1
d_call: NA
v_call: TRBV4-1
clone_size: NA
cdr3_aa: CASSQGSSEAFF
cdr3_nt: TGCGCCAGCAGCCAAGGTTCCTCTGAAGCTTTCTTT

j_call: TRBJ2-3
d_call: NA
v_call: TRBV9
clone_size: NA
cdr3_aa: CASSVAGEGGPDTQYF
cdr3_nt: TGTGCCAGCAGCGTAGCGGGGGAGGGGGGCCCGGATACGCAGTATTTT

j_call: TRBJ2-7
d_call: TRBD2
v_call: TRBV2
clone_size: NA
cdr3_aa: CASSEAPGLAGGGEQYF
cdr3_nt: TGTGCCAGCAGTGAAGCGCCGGGACTAGCGGGGGGAGGCGAGCAGTACTTC

j_call: TRBJ1-3
d_call: NA
v_call: TRBV4-1
clone_size: NA
cdr3_aa: CASSQDSGVGGNTIYF
cdr3_nt: TGCGCCAGCAGCCAAGATTCAGGGGTTGGTGGAAACACCATATATTTT

j_call: TRBJ2-7
d_call: NA
v_call: TRBV24-1
clone_size: NA
cdr3_aa: CATSPRLPSDEQYF
cdr3_nt: TGTGCCACCAGTCCGAGGCTCCCAAGCGACGAGCAGTACTTC

j_call: TRBJ2-7
d_call: NA
v_call: TRBV27
clone_size: NA
cdr3_aa: CASSPAGASACEQYF
cdr3_nt: TGTGCCAGCAGTCCCGCCGGTGCGTCCGCCTGCGAGCAGTACTTC

j_call: TRBJ2-5
d_call: NA
v_call: TRBV21-1
clone_size: many
cdr3_aa: CASSLMGVGLGETQYF
cdr3_nt: TGTGCCAGCAGCCTAATGGGGGTGGGACTAGGAGAGACCCAGTACTTC

j_call: TRBJ1-4
d_call: NA
v_call: TRBV19
clone_size: NA
cdr3_aa: CASSDTGSTNEKLFF
cdr3_nt: TGTGCCAGTAGTGATACAGGTTCAACTAATGAAAAACTGTTTTTT

j_call: TRBJ1-4
d_call: NA
v_call: TRBV7-9
clone_size: few
cdr3_aa: CASSVHQGTNEKLFF
cdr3_nt: TGTGCCAGCAGCGTCCATCAGGGGACTAATGAAAAACTGTTTTTT

j_call: TRBJ2-5
d_call: NA
v_call: TRBV4-2
clone_size: NA
cdr3_aa: CASSQDQRQETQYF
cdr3_nt: TGTGCCAGCAGCCAAGATCAGCGTCAAGAGACCCAGTACTTC

j_call: TRBJ1-2
d_call: NA
v_call: TRBV6-5
clone_size: NA
cdr3_aa: CATSGEGLSYYGYTF
cdr3_nt: TGTGCCACCTCGGGGGAGGGTCTTTCTTACTATGGCTACACCTTC

j_call: TRBJ2-7
d_call: NA
v_call: TRBV28
clone_size: NA
cdr3_aa: CASSLTGLAEQYF
cdr3_nt: TGTGCCAGCAGTTTAACGGGACTGGCCGAGCAGTACTTC

j_call: TRBJ2-7
d_call: TRBD1
v_call: TRBV5-4
clone_size: NA
cdr3_aa: CASTGQGFYEQYF
cdr3_nt: TGTGCCAGCACTGGACAGGGGTTCTACGAGCAGTACTTC

j_call: TRBJ1-1
d_call: NA
v_call: TRBV5-4
clone_size: NA
cdr3_aa: CASSLSSRPGTEAFF
cdr3_nt: TGTGCCAGCAGCTTGTCGTCACGTCCGGGCACTGAAGCTTTCTTT

j_call: TRBJ1-2
d_call: TRBD1
v_call: TRBV3-1/TRBV3-2
clone_size: NA
cdr3_aa: CASSQEGWETGHNYGYTF
cdr3_nt: TGTGCCAGCAGCCAAGAAGGATGGGAGACAGGGCACAACTATGGCTACACCTTC

j_call: TRBJ1-4
d_call: NA
v_call: TRBV4-1
clone_size: NA
cdr3_aa: CASSQGGPNEKLFF
cdr3_nt: TGCGCCAGCAGCCAAGGGGGGCCCAATGAAAAACTGTTTTTT

j_call: TRBJ2-7
d_call: TRBD1
v_call: TRBV30
clone_size: NA
cdr3_aa: CAWSPDRDYEQYF
cdr3_nt: TGTGCCTGGAGCCCGGACAGGGATTACGAGCAGTACTTC